Reported below is one T cell receptor beta chain. Its antigen is currently unknown. The sample belongs to a study of OX40 agonist ivuxolimab in advanced cancers. Study-wide points: Near-lowest levels of clonal expansion characterized partial responders at 0.1-3.0 mg/kg.

The CDR3 contains 13 residues. In germline, CDR1 is SGHNT, CDR2 YYREEE (reference sequence). With 5 bases clipped from V and 8 bases from J, the junction kept 4 bases outside the gene matches. Only in-frame clones appear in the TCRdb table, and some are missing; sequencing was by immunoSEQ multiplex PCR. Found here are 50,000 to 80,000 clones, around 80% of them singletons; the top ten hold 2% to 2.5%. The rearrangement links TRBV5-4 to TRBJ1-4; 9 nucleotides line up with TRBD1. Sample: CD4+ or CD8+ T cells sorted from blood, taken in a trial of the OX40 agonist ivuxolimab. The TCR was taken from an adult with an advanced solid tumor such as melanoma, head and neck, liver or kidney cancer. The CDR3 protein is CASSWTGEEKLFF. The CDR3 DNA reads TGTGCCAGCAGTTGGACAGGGGAGGAAAAACTGTTTTTT.